This T cell receptor beta chain originates from a study of blood T cell repertoires in COVID-19. As for the study in general: T cells, B-cell-depleted T cells, or PBMCs provided the cDNA or gDNA that served as material.

Germline V gene sequence: CDR1 SQVTM, CDR2 ANQGSEA. There are 12 residues in the CDR3. V was cut by 4 bases and J by 4 bases, with 7 bases left in between. Data came from immunoSEQ multiplex PCR; TCRdb stores just in-frame clones and leaves some out. Of under 250,000 clones listed, more than 65% are singletons. This receptor was obtained from a middle-aged man with active or convalescent COVID-19. The sequencing sample was made of peripheral blood. V and J are TRBV29-1 and TRBJ2-2; D is perhaps TRBD2 (6 bases). The CDR3 sequence: CSVGEVTGELFF. In nucleotides, the CDR3 is TGCAGCGTTGGGGAGGTCACCGGGGAGCTGTTTTTT.